The entry that follows covers one T cell receptor beta chain sequence. Its antigen is unknown. The CDR3 has 14 residues. V lost 6 bases and J lost 8, with 19 bases in between. Per the germline V gene, CDR1 is LNHDA and CDR2 is SQIVND (reference sequence). The data were taken from a study of OX40 agonist ivuxolimab in advanced cancers. The overall study: The mean age was roughly 60 years, ranging from 23 to 79, with around four fifths of participants male. Enrollees could have had prior anti-PD-1, anti-PD-L1 or anti-CTLA-4 therapy, which 35% to 40% had received.

Notes on the study in general: Partial responders dosed at 0.1-3.0 mg/kg displayed clonal expansion ranking among the lowest.

Libraries were prepared by immunoSEQ multiplex PCR; TCRdb keeps only in-frame clonotypes and omits some of them. Of roughly 100,000 clones detected, about 86% appear once; the ten largest clones hold around 1.5%. The J gene is TRBJ1-2, the V gene TRBV19, with TRBD1 as a possible D gene (5 bases). The input for sequencing was CD4+ or CD8+ T cells sorted from blood, taken in a trial of the OX40 agonist ivuxolimab. This clonotype was sampled from an adult with an advanced solid tumor such as melanoma, head and neck, liver or kidney cancer. CDR3 sequence (DNA): TGTGCCAGTAGCAGGACTTTACCAGGGACCGGCTACACCTTC. Translating gives CASSRTLPGTGYTF.